These 20 T cell receptor beta chains were all obtained from the same sample, sequenced in a study of blood T cell repertoires in COVID-19. TCRdb keeps only in-frame clones here, not all; method: immunoSEQ multiplex PCR. The table shows about 92,000 clones, with around 88% occurring only once. The specimen sequenced was peripheral blood. Receptors originate from a woman in her fifties or sixties with COVID-19, enrolled during active disease.

In this sample, this clone turned up once. The rearrangement joins TRBV4-1 to TRBJ2-7, with TRBD1 as a possible D gene (6 bases). This CDR3 is 15 amino acids long. Per germline, CDR1 MGHRA and CDR2 YSYEKL. The V gene lost 1 base and the J gene lost 3 bases, with 13 bases spanning the gap. The CDR3 spells CASSQGPDRRYEQYF. Here the CDR3 DNA reads TGCGCCAGCAGCCAAGGTCCGGACAGACGCTACGAGCAGTACTTC.

A word on this clone: Germline and junction disagree at one end, which may indicate a read error. The chain uses TRBV28 and TRBJ1-2; D is unresolved. Per germline, CDR1 MDHEN and CDR2 SYDVKM. This CDR3 is 12 amino acids long. CDR3 in amino acids: CASSSPDYGYTF. The DNA for the CDR3 is TGTGCCAGCAGTTCCCCGGACTACGGCTACACCTTC.

V usage is TRBV3-1 (or the pseudogene TRBV3-2) and J usage is TRBJ1-1, with a possible D match to TRBD1 (5 bases). V lost 2 bases and J 7 bases, leaving 11 bases between the germline ends. The germline V gene encodes CDR1 LGHDT and CDR2 YNNKEL (reference sequence). This CDR3 region has 13 residues. The CDR3 nucleotides are TGTGCCAGCAGCCAACTCGGGGGGGGTGAAGCTTTCTTT. Protein: CASSQLGGGEAFF.

J is TRBJ1-3 and V is TRBV12-3 or TRBV12-4; D ambiguous. CDR3 length: 13 residues. Trimming removed 7 bases at V and 0 bases at J, with 7 bases between. CDR3 in DNA: TGTGCCAGCAAATTCAGCTCTGGAAACACCATATATTTT. Residues: CASKFSSGNTIYF.

The chain is built from TRBV18 and TRBJ1-2; the D gene is possibly TRBD1 (5 bases). V lost 2 bases and J 7 bases, leaving 17 bases between the germline ends. The germline V gene has CDR1 KGHSH and CDR2 LQKENI. This CDR3 has 15 amino acids. The CDR3 DNA is TGTGCCAGCTCACCAAAGGAGGAGGGGCGAAGTGGCTACACCTTC. This sequence encodes CASSPKEEGRSGYTF.

CDR3 amino acids: CASSPDGVHGYTF. CDR3 nucleotide sequence: TGCGCCAGCAGCCCGGACGGGGTCCATGGCTACACCTTC. This chain connects TRBV5-1 to TRBJ1-2; D uncertain. Germline values: CDR1 SGHRS, CDR2 YFSETQ. V lost 4 bases and J 6 bases, leaving 13 bases between the germline ends. The CDR3 has 13 residues.

This chain connects TRBV4-1 to TRBJ1-4; 9 bases agree with TRBD1. Germline V CDR1 and CDR2: MGHRA, YSYEKL. V was pared by 3 bases and J by 5 bases, with 4 bases of the junction left unmatched. The CDR3 runs 15 residues. This CDR3 is CASSHPGQGNEKLFF. The CDR3 nucleotides read TGCGCCAGCAGCCATCCGGGACAGGGAAATGAAAAACTGTTTTTT.

This clone was found a few times. The chain carries TRBV5-1 and TRBJ2-2; D is perhaps TRBD2 (5 bases). CDR1 is SGHRS, CDR2 YFSETQ, per germline. The CDR3 runs to 13 residues. Trimming took 1 base from V and 5 from J, leaving 6 bases between them. The CDR3 is CASSLPGTGELFF. The CDR3 DNA is TGCGCCAGCAGCTTGCCGGGGACCGGGGAGCTGTTTTTT.

V is TRBV5-1 and J is TRBJ2-5, with D possibly TRBD2 on 6 matching bases. Germline V CDR1 and CDR2: SGHRS, YFSETQ. Trimming stripped 2 bases from V and 3 bases from J, with 14 bases between. This CDR3 spans 15 amino acids. The CDR3 sequence: CASSFQGGRKETQYF. The CDR3 nucleotides read TGCGCCAGCAGCTTTCAGGGAGGACGAAAAGAGACCCAGTACTTC.

The chain recombines TRBV10-2 with TRBJ1-2; D possibly corresponds to TRBD1 (5 bases). This CDR3 region has 14 residues. The germline V gene has CDR1 WSHSY and CDR2 SAAADI. V was trimmed by 0 bases and J by 3 bases, leaving 8 bases between them. CDR3 sequence (DNA): TGCGCCAGCAGTGAGTCGCCCAGGGACTATGGCTACACCTTC. It encodes CASSESPRDYGYTF.

The V and J genes are TRBV5-4 and TRBJ2-3; tentatively, D is TRBD2 (5 bases). The CDR3 has 16 residues. V was cut by 1 base and J by 5 bases, with 17 bases left in between. Germline CDR1 is SGHNT and CDR2 is YYREEE (reference sequence). The CDR3: CASSLRWSGNGDTQYF. The CDR3 DNA reads TGTGCCAGCAGCTTGAGGTGGTCGGGGAACGGAGATACGCAGTATTTT.

This chain uses TRBV11-2 with TRBJ1-6; TRBD1 aligns across 7 bases. With 5 bases clipped from V and 2 bases from J, the junction kept 6 bases outside the gene matches. The CDR3 runs to 16 residues. Germline values: CDR1 SGHAT, CDR2 FQNNGV. The CDR3 DNA sequence: TGTGCCAGCAGCGTCGCCGGGACAGCCTATAATTCACCCCTCCACTTT. It specifies CASSVAGTAYNSPLHF.

The J gene is TRBJ2-5, the V gene TRBV6-4, with 10 positions matching TRBD2. The V and J ends lost 7 bases and 6 bases, in that order; junction bases with no gene match: 8. The germline CDR1 and CDR2 sequences are MRHNA and SNTAGT. This CDR3 is 14 amino acids long. The CDR3 sequence is CASKPSGGAQTQYF. Written as DNA, the CDR3 is TGTGCCAGCAAGCCGAGCGGGGGGGCCCAGACCCAGTACTTC.

The chain combines TRBV29-1 with TRBJ1-2, with 10 bases identical to TRBD1. Trimming cost V 2 bases and J 5 bases; bases outside gene matches: 8. CDR3 length: 15 amino acids. The V gene's germline CDR1 is SQVTM and CDR2 ANQGSEA. CDR3 sequence reads: CSVENGWDRGYGYTF. CDR3 nucleotides: TGCAGCGTTGAAAACGGCTGGGACAGGGGTTATGGCTACACCTTC.

The V and J genes are TRBV2 and TRBJ2-3; D unresolved. This CDR3 has 14 amino acids. The V end lost 0 bases, the J end lost 0 bases, and 4 bases lay between the germline ends. Germline assignment: CDR1 SNHLY and CDR2 FYNNEI. The CDR3 DNA reads as TGTGCCAGCAGTGAAGCACTGAGCACAGATACGCAGTATTTT. Amino acids: CASSEALSTDTQYF. Based on the CDR3 plus reference TRBV2 and TRBJ2-3, the full variable domain is EPEVTQTPSHQVTQMGQEVILRCVPISNHLYFYWYRQILGQKVEFLVSFYNNEISEKSEIFDDQFSVERPDGSNFTLKIRSTKLEDSAMYFCASSEALSTDTQYFGPGTRLTVL.

This chain connects TRBV3-1 (or the pseudogene TRBV3-2) to TRBJ1-4; no definite D call. The CDR3 runs to 21 residues. V was trimmed by 0 bases and J by 2 bases, leaving 25 bases between them. The germline gives CDR1 LGHDT, CDR2 YNNKEL (reference sequence). CDR3 residues: CASSQDLRGQYTFATNEKLFF. The CDR3 DNA sequence: TGTGCCAGCAGCCAAGATCTGCGCGGGCAGTATACCTTTGCGACTAATGAAAAACTGTTTTTT.

The chain links TRBV5-1 to TRBJ1-4; TRBD1 matches at 7 bases. V lost 0 bases and J lost 5; bases outside the gene matches: 4. Germline CDR1 reads SGHRS; CDR2 reads YFSETQ. The CDR3 length is 15 residues. The CDR3 is CASSLVGQRNEKLFF. The DNA for the CDR3 is TGCGCCAGCAGCTTGGTGGGACAGCGGAATGAAAAACTGTTTTTT.

The genes are TRBV7-9 and TRBJ1-2; tentative D call: TRBD1 (5 bases). This CDR3 spans 18 amino acids. Per germline, CDR1 SEHNR and CDR2 FQNEAQ (reference sequence). Trimming removed 3 bases from V and 8 bases from J, with 28 bases in between. In DNA form, the CDR3 reads TGTGCCAGCAGCTTCGGTCAGGGTTTAGTGAGCGCTCGATCCGGCTACACCTTC. The encoded protein is CASSFGQGLVSARSGYTF.

This chain uses TRBV2 with TRBJ2-4; possible D gene TRBD1, 5 bases. CDR1 and CDR2 from the germline V gene are SNHLY and FYNNEI. The CDR3 is 16 amino acids. The V end lost 0 bases, the J end lost 4 bases, and 13 bases lay between the germline ends. The CDR3 region has the DNA TGTGCCAGCAGTGAAGCGCTTCGGCAGGGTAAAAACATTCAGTACTTC. Translated, it gives CASSEALRQGKNIQYF.

Only a few counts were recorded for this clone. This rearrangement joins TRBV6-5 to TRBJ1-1; possibly TRBD1 for D (5 bases). Trimming took off 6 bases at V and 1 base at J, with 9 bases between the two ends. There are 13 residues in the CDR3. Germline V gene sequence: CDR1 MNHEY, CDR2 SVGAGI. CDR3 sequence: CASSRTGNTEAFF. As DNA, the CDR3 is TGTGCCAGCAGCCGAACAGGGAACACTGAAGCTTTCTTT.